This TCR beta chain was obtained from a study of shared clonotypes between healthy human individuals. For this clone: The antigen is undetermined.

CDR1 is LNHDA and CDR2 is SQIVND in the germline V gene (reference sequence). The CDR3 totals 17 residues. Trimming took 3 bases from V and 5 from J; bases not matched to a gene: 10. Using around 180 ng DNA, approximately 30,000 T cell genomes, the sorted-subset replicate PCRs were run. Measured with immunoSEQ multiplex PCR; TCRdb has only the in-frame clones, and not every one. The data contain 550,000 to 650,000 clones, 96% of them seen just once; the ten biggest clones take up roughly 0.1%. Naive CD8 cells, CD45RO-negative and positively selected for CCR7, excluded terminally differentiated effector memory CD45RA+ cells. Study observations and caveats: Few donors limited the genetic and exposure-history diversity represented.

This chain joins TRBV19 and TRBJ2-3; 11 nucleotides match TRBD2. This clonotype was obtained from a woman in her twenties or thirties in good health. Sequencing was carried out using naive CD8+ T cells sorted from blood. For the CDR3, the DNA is TGTGCCAGTAGTATTCGAACTAGCGGGAGCAAAATAGATACGCAGTATTTT. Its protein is CASSIRTSGSKIDTQYF.